Below, one T cell receptor beta chain is given with its context. There is no known antigen for this receptor. The sample holds no much larger clone one base away, and base qualities are not on file. This sample is drawn from a study of multiple sclerosis patients with progressive multifocal leukoencephalopathy (dated 2019 in TCRdb). Regarding the complete study: The controls were about 5 MS patients treated with natalizumab who did not develop PML and who were sampled longitudinally. Peripheral T and B cells were examined in MS patients who went on to develop PML (4 under natalizumab, 1 after alemtuzumab) as well as in treated patients who did not. Two natalizumab-treated patients who later developed PML were followed longitudinally from before therapy through 6 and 12 months to PML onset. The goal was to find JC virus-specific or public T-cell expansions that arose at the time of PML onset. The paper's findings and limits, for the study overall: When PML developed, no shared TRBV or TRBJ gene usage and no preferred TRBV-TRBJ pairings were found. Most PML patients had lower normalized Shannon entropy, suggesting less diverse TRB repertoires, while values in the natalizumab-treated controls sat near 1. The analysis covered only peripheral blood, although cerebrospinal fluid or brain lymphocytes might be more informative for natalizumab-associated PML. Because the cohort was small and descriptive, it remained unclear whether the findings reflect JC virus infection or general immunocompromise. TRB clones above 0.5% frequency appeared only in PML patients, but expanded clones at PML onset were already present before and during natalizumab therapy.

TRB CDR3 regions were amplified from genomic DNA with the immunoSEQ two-step multiplex PCR at survey-level depth. Each PCR was spiked with synthetic inline TR CDR3 controls spanning all V-J pairings to estimate template counts and remove amplification bias. Reads went through processing to reduce amplification and sequencing bias, and quantification was done against synthetic TR CDR3 analogs. The study's processing was this. Raw data were processed in ImmunoSEQ Analyzer, with out-of-frame sequences and CDR3s containing stop codons removed, and genes were named according to IMGT nomenclature. Normalized Shannon entropy, defined as 1 minus Pielou's evenness, served as the summary measure of repertoire diversity. TRB sequences were treated as identical only when sharing V gene, J gene and CDR3. Public PML clonotypes were defined as CDR3s shared by two or more PML-onset samples but absent from earlier samples, from controls, and from public databases. CDR3 amino acid composition by position was analyzed with Skylign using the observed count method. As stored in TCRdb, this immuneACCESS dataset retains in-frame rearrangements with V and J assigned. A fraction of the clones does not appear; measured against another copy, unresolved V genes explain less than half of the discrepancy, and the remainder lacks a known reason. V and J calls plus clone size are reproduced from that table; the DNA served to infer D and trimming. Within this sample are roughly 34,000 clones, with 70% to 90% of them counted one time only. Over 1.3% of the sample rests with the top ten.

V was cut back by 0 bases and J by 0 bases, leaving a gap of 3 bases between them. As encoded in the germline V gene, CDR1 is SGHAT while CDR2 is FQNNGV. From its cysteine to its phenylalanine, the CDR3 spans 14 amino acids. Only the CDR3 DNA is retained, 42 bases long and in frame from the first base. The time point label, as the study defines it: before natalizumab initiation. Every listed patient had received interferon beta before, and every PML patient was female. T0 blood samples were collected before the first natalizumab infusion. Ficoll-Hypaque density gradient centrifugation was used to isolate peripheral blood mononuclear cells.

The sequence links TRBV11-2 to TRBJ1-5; no D gene is confidently identified. Sequencing used PBMCs. This sequence originates from a human donor with multiple sclerosis. The CDR3 in this case is CASSLDASNQPQHF. In nucleotides, the sequence is TGTGCCAGCAGCTTAGATGCTAGCAATCAGCCCCAGCATTTT.